This T cell receptor beta chain came from a study of blood T cell repertoires in COVID-19. Study-wide background: The samples span acute and convalescent COVID-19 from the United States, Italy and Spain.

Profiled with immunoSEQ multiplex PCR; TCRdb holds only in-frame clones, not every one. The sample records roughly 250,000 clones, about 80% being singletons. The CDR3 is 15 amino acids. V lost 6 bases and J 4 bases, leaving 18 bases between the germline ends. Germline lookup yields CDR1 MRHNA and CDR2 SNTAGT. In this sample, this clone turned up once. The V and J genes are TRBV6-4 and TRBJ1-2, with D perhaps matching TRBD1 (5 bases). Sequenced sample: peripheral blood. This receptor was obtained from a woman of 80 years or more with acute or convalescent COVID-19. This CDR3 reads CASSPGGEPTYGYTF. The CDR3 DNA is TGTGCCAGCAGCCCGGGGGGGGAACCGACCTATGGCTACACCTTC.